The entry below describes one TCR beta chain. The antigen is unknown. TCRdb independently ran MiXCR on the 5' RACE reads; one entry per CDR3 protein. The top ten clones hold approximately 1.5% of a sample with some 600,000 distinct CDR3 sequences, around 7.4% of them seen once. The sample originates from a study of identical twins. Study-level results: Part of the zero-insertion signal could reflect confounding by invariant MAIT and iNKT cells.

Trimming took off 5 bases at V and 9 bases at J, with 11 bases between the two ends. Germline loops: CDR1 SGHAT, CDR2 FQNNGV. The CDR3 is made up of 12 amino acids. Separately, the same data were catalogued under a study of yellow fever vaccine responses in identical twins.

J is TRBJ2-1 and V is TRBV11-2, with D hard to call. Sequencing used PBMCs. The origin of this receptor is a woman aged 18-29 years in good health. As DNA, the CDR3 is TGTGCCAGCAGCCTGACCCTCGGTGAGCAGTTCTTC. The encoded protein is CASSLTLGEQFF.